Following are 10 T cell receptor beta chains from one sample sequenced in a study of cytomegalovirus exposure and HLA in healthy donors. Both 60 Vbeta primers and 13 Jbeta primers went into the PCR. The repertoire was sequenced with immunoSEQ multiplex PCR; TCRdb's copy has only in-frame clones and lacks some. The table records about 170,000 clones, roughly 67% of them present only once. Material: PBMCs. All receptors derive from a woman aged 18-30 years in good health and CMV-seropositive.

The chain couples TRBV30 to TRBJ1-4, with TRBD1 matching over 8 bases. V gave up 4 bases and J gave up 8 bases; unmatched junction bases: 6. This CDR3 is 13 amino acids long. Germline CDR1 and CDR2: GTSNPN and SVGIG (reference sequence). The CDR3 nucleotides read TGTGCCTGGATAGGACAGGGTAGAGAAAAACTGTTTTTT. Translating it yields CAWIGQGREKLFF.

This clone was seen a single time. At one boundary the junction diverges from the germline segment, which might be a read error. The rearrangement links TRBV2 to TRBJ1-2; the D gene is possibly TRBD1 (5 bases). This CDR3 is built from 11 residues. Germline V gene sequence: CDR1 SNHLY, CDR2 FYNNEI. The CDR3 bases are TGTGCCAGCAGTGACTGGCAGGGAGGCGCCTTC. As protein: CASSDWQGGAF. Based on the CDR3 plus reference TRBV2 and TRBJ1-2, the full variable domain is EPEVTQTPSHQVTQMGQEVILRCVPISNHLYFYWYRQILGQKVEFLVSFYNNEISEKSEIFDDQFSVERPDGSNFTLKIRSTKLEDSAMYFCASSDWQGGAFGSGTRLTVV.

This chain connects TRBV4-3 to TRBJ2-6; TRBD1 is a possible D gene (6 bases). Germline CDR1 is LGHNA and CDR2 is YSLEER. Trimming removed 4 bases at V and 0 bases at J, with 10 bases between. This CDR3 contains 16 residues. For the CDR3, the DNA is TGCGCCAGCAGCCCGGACAGAGCCTCTGGGGCCAACGTCCTGACTTTC. Amino acid sequence: CASSPDRASGANVLTF.

This clone was observed a handful of times. In DNA form, the CDR3 reads TGTGCCAGCAGTTCCGGGTCGGGGAACACTGAAGCTTTCTTT. This sequence encodes CASSSGSGNTEAFF. The V and J genes are TRBV7-9 and TRBJ1-1; D not resolved. This CDR3 contains 14 residues. Per germline, CDR1 SEHNR and CDR2 FQNEAQ (reference sequence). With 6 bases removed from V and 1 base from J, the gap between germline ends came to 12 bases. Together with reference TRBV7-9 and TRBJ1-1, the CDR3 gives the full variable domain: DTGVSQNPRHKITKRGQNVTFRCDPISEHNRLYWYRQTLGQGPEFLTYFQNEAQLEKSRLLSDRFSAERPKGSFSTLEIQRTEQGDSAMYLCASSSGSGNTEAFFGQGTRLTVV.

The chain recombines TRBV7-9 with TRBJ2-7, with D possibly TRBD2 on 5 matching bases. CDR3 length: 13 residues. V dropped 3 bases and J dropped 5 bases, with 11 bases sitting between them. The V gene's germline CDR1 is SEHNR and CDR2 FQNEAQ (reference sequence). The CDR3 DNA reads as TGTGCCAGCAGCTTTAACGGGGTGGACGAGCAGTACTTC. Residues: CASSFNGVDEQYF.

The chain employs TRBV18 and TRBJ1-2, with 8 bases lining up with TRBD1. The germline V gene has CDR1 KGHSH and CDR2 LQKENI. The length of the CDR3 is 14 residues. V lost 5 bases, J lost 3 bases, and 5 bases stayed unmatched. For the CDR3, the DNA is TGTGCCAGCTCATCGGGACAGGAGTACTATGGCTACACCTTC. This translates into CASSSGQEYYGYTF.

In its sample, this clone was seen once. The gene calls are TRBV2 and TRBJ1-5; D call uncertain. Germline V lookup: CDR1 SNHLY, CDR2 FYNNEI. The CDR3 totals 13 residues. Trimming stripped 9 bases from V and 3 bases from J, with 12 bases between. Here the CDR3 reads CASLGAYNQPQHF. CDR3 DNA: TGTGCCAGTCTAGGTGCTTACAATCAGCCCCAGCATTTT.

V and J are TRBV25-1 and TRBJ1-2, with D possibly matching TRBD1 (6 bases). With 8 bases removed from V and 5 bases from J, the gap between germline ends came to 12 bases. The CDR3 sequence is 12 residues long. Germline assignment: CDR1 MGHDK and CDR2 SYGVNS. The CDR3 is CASEGGPYGYTF. CDR3 nucleotide sequence: TGTGCCAGCGAAGGGGGTCCGTATGGCTACACCTTC.

This rearrangement joins TRBV4-1 to TRBJ1-2; D is unclear. Germline V CDR1 and CDR2: MGHRA, YSYEKL. This CDR3 region has 14 residues. V was trimmed by 0 bases and J by 8 bases, leaving 13 bases between them. The CDR3 reads CASSQDRDRRGYTF. The CDR3 nucleotides are TGCGCCAGCAGCCAAGACCGGGATCGGAGAGGCTACACCTTC.

The J gene is TRBJ2-5, the V gene TRBV7-2; 8 nucleotides agree with TRBD1. The CDR3 is 14 residues long. CDR1 is SGHTA and CDR2 is FQGNSA in the germline V gene. V lost 5 bases, J lost 3 bases, and 5 bases stayed unmatched. The DNA for the CDR3 is TGTGCCAGCAGCATAAACAGGGGGAAAGAGACCCAGTACTTC. Translated, it gives CASSINRGKETQYF.